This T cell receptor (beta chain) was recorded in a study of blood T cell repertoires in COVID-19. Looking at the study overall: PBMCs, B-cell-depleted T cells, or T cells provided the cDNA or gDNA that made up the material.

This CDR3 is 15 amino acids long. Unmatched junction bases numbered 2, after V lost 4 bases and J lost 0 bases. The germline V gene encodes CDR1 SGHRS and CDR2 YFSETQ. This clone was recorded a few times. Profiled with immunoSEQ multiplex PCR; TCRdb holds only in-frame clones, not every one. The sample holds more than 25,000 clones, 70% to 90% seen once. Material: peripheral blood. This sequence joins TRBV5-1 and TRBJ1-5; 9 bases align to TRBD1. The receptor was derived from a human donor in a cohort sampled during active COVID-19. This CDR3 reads CASSPDRGSNQPQHF. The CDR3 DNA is TGCGCCAGCAGCCCGGACAGGGGTAGCAATCAGCCCCAGCATTTT.